Each of the 13 T cell receptor beta chains below was sequenced from the same sample in a study of blood T cell repertoires in COVID-19. Repertoires were generated with immunoSEQ multiplex PCR, while TCRdb's copy carries only in-frame clones and drops some. This table has around 320,000 clones, roughly nine tenths appearing once. The sample taken for sequencing was peripheral blood. The receptor source for this set is a woman in her twenties or thirties with COVID-19, enrolled during active disease.

V and J are TRBV27 and TRBJ1-2; D is perhaps TRBD1 (6 bases). The CDR3 length is 13 residues. The germline gives CDR1 MNHEY, CDR2 SMNVEV (reference sequence). Trimming removed 5 bases at V and 7 bases at J, with 14 bases between. For the CDR3, the DNA is TGTGCCAGCAGTCCGCGGGGGGCGCTTGGCTACACCTTC. Translated: CASSPRGALGYTF.

The J gene is TRBJ1-1, the V gene TRBV29-1; TRBD1 agrees at 10 bases. V gave up 1 base and J gave up 5 bases; unmatched junction bases: 4. This CDR3 region has 14 residues. Looked up from germline, CDR1 is SQVTM and CDR2 is ANQGSEA. The CDR3 spells CSVEGQGAGTEAFF. The CDR3 DNA sequence: TGCAGCGTTGAAGGACAGGGGGCTGGGACTGAAGCTTTCTTT.

The chain joins TRBV5-1 to TRBJ2-3; D is unresolved. V was pared by 0 bases and J by 4 bases, with 12 bases between. Germline CDR1 reads SGHRS; CDR2 reads YFSETQ. The CDR3 is 15 amino acids. CDR3 region: CASSLGVSFSDTQYF. CDR3 bases: TGCGCCAGCAGCTTGGGAGTTTCATTTTCAGATACGCAGTATTTT. Complete variable domain (other parts from reference TRBV5-1 and TRBJ2-3): KAGVTQTPRYLIKTRGQQVTLSCSPISGHRSVSWYQQTPGQGLQFLFEYFSETQRNKGNFPGRFSGRQFSNSRSEMNVSTLELGDSALYLCASSLGVSFSDTQYFGPGTRLTVL.

The gene calls are TRBV11-2 and TRBJ1-1; D is ambiguous. The V and J ends lost 0 bases and 5 bases respectively, with 7 bases between them. This CDR3 spans 13 amino acids. Germline V gene data show CDR1 as SGHAT and CDR2 as FQNNGV. The CDR3 loop reads CASSLDRGTEAFF. The CDR3 DNA is TGTGCCAGCAGCTTAGATCGAGGGACTGAAGCTTTCTTT.

This sequence joins TRBV3-1 (or the pseudogene TRBV3-2) and TRBJ2-7; 7 nucleotides match TRBD2. CDR1 and CDR2 (germline): LGHDT, YNNKEL (reference sequence). V dropped 1 base and J dropped 2; count of bases not matched to a gene: 5. This CDR3 has 15 residues. CDR3 region: CASSQVRGSPYEQYF. In DNA form, the CDR3 reads TGTGCCAGCAGCCAAGTGCGGGGGTCTCCCTACGAGCAGTACTTC.

This clone was seen only a few times. The chain recombines TRBV3-1 (or the pseudogene TRBV3-2) with TRBJ1-2, with TRBD1 as a possible D gene (5 bases). Trimming shortened V by 1 base and J by 8 bases, and 11 bases separated the two germline ends. The CDR3 is 13 amino acids. The germline V gene has CDR1 LGHDT and CDR2 YNNKEL (reference sequence). The CDR3 loop reads CASSQVGAEGYTF. In nucleotides, the CDR3 is TGTGCCAGCAGCCAAGTAGGGGCGGAAGGCTACACCTTC.

The chain links TRBV10-2 to TRBJ1-1; TRBD1 agrees at 8 bases. Germline V lookup: CDR1 WSHSY, CDR2 SAAADI. Trimming removed 8 bases from V and 5 bases from J; junction bases left unmatched: 10. The CDR3 has 14 residues. CDR3 in amino acids: CASVRTGPGTEAFF. The CDR3 region has the DNA TGCGCCAGCGTAAGGACAGGGCCAGGGACTGAAGCTTTCTTT.

The chain is built from TRBV18 and TRBJ1-1; perhaps TRBD1 as D (6 bases). Germline CDR1 reads KGHSH; CDR2 reads LQKENI. Trimming stripped 2 bases from V and 3 bases from J, with 10 bases between. CDR3 length: 14 residues. CDR3 in DNA: TGTGCCAGCTCACCAGGGGGCCAGGACACTGAAGCTTTCTTT. It codes for CASSPGGQDTEAFF.

The chain couples TRBV6-5 to TRBJ1-6; 8 positions match TRBD1. In germline, CDR1 is MNHEY, CDR2 SVGAGI. Trimming took 5 bases from V and 7 from J; bases not matched to a gene: 4. The CDR3 totals 14 residues. CDR3 bases: TGTGCCAGCAGTCACCGGGACAGGAATTCACCCCTCCACTTT. It codes for CASSHRDRNSPLHF.

The chain has TRBV24-1 and TRBJ2-3; 7 bases line up with TRBD1. Germline V gives CDR1 KGHDR, CDR2 SFDVKD. J was trimmed by 3 bases and V by 5 bases; bases with no gene match: 19. CDR3 length equals 19 residues. As DNA, the CDR3 is TGTGCCACCAGTGGCCGGCCAAGGGGGCTAGGGGCCCGGACAGATACGCAGTATTTT. Amino acids: CATSGRPRGLGARTDTQYF.

In regard to this clone: Different DNA sequences within this sample yield the same CDR3. The chain couples TRBV3-1 (or the pseudogene TRBV3-2) to TRBJ2-7, with D hard to call. Germline CDR1 and CDR2: LGHDT and YNNKEL (reference sequence). The germline V and J ends were trimmed by 1 base and 6 bases, with 4 bases remaining between them. The CDR3 extends over 11 amino acids. The CDR3 loop is CASSQVREQYF. The CDR3 nucleotides read TGTGCCAGCAGCCAAGTCCGCGAGCAGTACTTC.

The chain couples TRBV20-1 to TRBJ2-3, with a weak D call TRBD2 (5 bases). This CDR3 region has 11 residues. With 6 bases removed from V and 4 bases from J, the gap between germline ends came to 8 bases. Germline V lookup: CDR1 DFQATT, CDR2 SNEGSKA (reference sequence). CDR3 residues: CSAGVADTQYF. CDR3 nucleotide sequence: TGCAGTGCCGGGGTAGCAGATACGCAGTATTTT.

J is TRBJ2-3 and V is TRBV13, with D possibly being TRBD1 (5 bases). V was clipped by 5 bases and J by 0 bases, with 12 bases between them. This CDR3 is built from 15 residues. The germline V gene has CDR1 PRHDT and CDR2 FYEKMQ (reference sequence). The CDR3 sequence: CASSQEGDSTDTQYF. For the CDR3, the DNA is TGTGCCAGCAGCCAGGAAGGGGATAGCACAGATACGCAGTATTTT.